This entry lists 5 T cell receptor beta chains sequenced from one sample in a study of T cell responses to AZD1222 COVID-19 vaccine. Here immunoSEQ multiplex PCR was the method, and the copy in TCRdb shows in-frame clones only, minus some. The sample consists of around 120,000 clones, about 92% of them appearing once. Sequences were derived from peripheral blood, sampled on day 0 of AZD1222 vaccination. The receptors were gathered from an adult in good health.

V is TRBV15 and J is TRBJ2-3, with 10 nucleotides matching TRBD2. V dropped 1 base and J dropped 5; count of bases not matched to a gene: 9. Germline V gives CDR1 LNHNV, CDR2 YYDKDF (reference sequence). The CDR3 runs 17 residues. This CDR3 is CATSRGLAGLQLDTQYF. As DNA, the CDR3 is TGTGCCACCAGCAGAGGACTAGCGGGCCTACAGTTAGATACGCAGTATTTT.

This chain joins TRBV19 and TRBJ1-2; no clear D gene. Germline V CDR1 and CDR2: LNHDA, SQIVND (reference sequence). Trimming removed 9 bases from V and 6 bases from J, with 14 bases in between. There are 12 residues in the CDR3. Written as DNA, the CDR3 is TGTGCCAGCGGCTCGTATGTCAATGGCTACACCTTC. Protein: CASGSYVNGYTF.

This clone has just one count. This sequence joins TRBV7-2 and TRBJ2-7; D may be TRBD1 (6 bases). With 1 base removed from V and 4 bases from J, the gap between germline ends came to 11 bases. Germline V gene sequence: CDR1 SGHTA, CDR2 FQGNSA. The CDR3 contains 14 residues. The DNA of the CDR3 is TGTGCCAGCAGCTTAGGCAGGGGTGGGTACGAGCAGTACTTC. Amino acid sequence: CASSLGRGGYEQYF.

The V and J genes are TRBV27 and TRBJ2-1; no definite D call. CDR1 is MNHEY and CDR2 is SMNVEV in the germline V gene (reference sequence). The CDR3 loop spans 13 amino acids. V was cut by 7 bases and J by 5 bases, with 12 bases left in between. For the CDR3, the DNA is TGTGCCAGCAAAAGGGCAGCGAACAATGAGCAGTTCTTC. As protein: CASKRAANNEQFF.

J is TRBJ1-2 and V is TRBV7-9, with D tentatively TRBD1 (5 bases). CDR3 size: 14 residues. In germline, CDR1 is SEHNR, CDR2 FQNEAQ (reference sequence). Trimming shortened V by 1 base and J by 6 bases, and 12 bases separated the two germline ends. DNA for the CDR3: TGTGCCAGCAGCTTAGTGTCCGGGGACCATGGCTACACCTTC. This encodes CASSLVSGDHGYTF.